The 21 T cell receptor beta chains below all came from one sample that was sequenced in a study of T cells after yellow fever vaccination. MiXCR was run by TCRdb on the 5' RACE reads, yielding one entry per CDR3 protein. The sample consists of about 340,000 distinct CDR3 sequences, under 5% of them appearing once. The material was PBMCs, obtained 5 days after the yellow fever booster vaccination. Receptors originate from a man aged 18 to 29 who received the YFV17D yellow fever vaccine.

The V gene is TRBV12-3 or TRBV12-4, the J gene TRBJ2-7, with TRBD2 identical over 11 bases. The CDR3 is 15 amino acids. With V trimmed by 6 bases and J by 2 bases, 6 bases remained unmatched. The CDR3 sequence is CASSLTSGTPYEQYF. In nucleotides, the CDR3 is TGTGCCAGCAGCCTGACTAGCGGGACACCCTACGAGCAGTACTTC.

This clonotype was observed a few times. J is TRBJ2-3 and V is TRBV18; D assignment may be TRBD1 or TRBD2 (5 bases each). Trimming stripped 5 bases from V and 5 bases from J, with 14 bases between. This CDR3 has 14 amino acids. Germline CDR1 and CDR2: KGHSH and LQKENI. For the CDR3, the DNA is TGTGCCAGCTCATCAGGGACCGGAGGAGATACGCAGTATTTT. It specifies CASSSGTGGDTQYF.

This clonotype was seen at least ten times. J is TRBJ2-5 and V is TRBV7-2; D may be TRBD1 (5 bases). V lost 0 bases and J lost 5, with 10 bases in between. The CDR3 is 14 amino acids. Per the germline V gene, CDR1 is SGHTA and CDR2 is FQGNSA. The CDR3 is CASSLAGRAETQYF. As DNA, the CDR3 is TGTGCCAGCAGCTTAGCGGGCAGGGCGGAGACCCAGTACTTC.

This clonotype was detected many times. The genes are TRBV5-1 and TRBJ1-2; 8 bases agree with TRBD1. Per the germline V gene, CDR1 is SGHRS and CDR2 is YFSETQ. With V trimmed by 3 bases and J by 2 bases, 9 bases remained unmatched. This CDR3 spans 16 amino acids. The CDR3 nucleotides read TGCGCCAGCAGCTCGGCGATGACAGGGGCGAACTATGGCTACACCTTC. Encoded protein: CASSSAMTGANYGYTF.

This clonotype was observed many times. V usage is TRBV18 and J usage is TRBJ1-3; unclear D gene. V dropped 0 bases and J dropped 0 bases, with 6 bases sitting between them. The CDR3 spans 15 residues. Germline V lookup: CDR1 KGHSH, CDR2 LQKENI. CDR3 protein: CASSPPNLSGNTIYF. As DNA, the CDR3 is TGTGCCAGCTCACCACCGAATCTCTCTGGAAACACCATATATTTT.

Written as DNA, the CDR3 is TGTGCCAGCAGTTCCTACAGGGGAAAGGGCTCAGGGACTGAAGCTTTCTTT. Residues: CASSSYRGKGSGTEAFF. This chain uses TRBV12-3 or TRBV12-4 with TRBJ1-1, with TRBD1 matching 7 bases. The CDR3 spans 17 residues. Losses at the gene ends were 4 bases for V and 5 bases for J; bases not matched to a gene: 16.

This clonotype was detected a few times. CDR3: CASSHRDRNTGELFF. In DNA form, the CDR3 reads TGTGCCAGCAGCCACCGGGACAGAAACACCGGGGAGCTGTTTTTT. The rearrangement joins TRBV4-2 to TRBJ2-2, with 7 bases that match TRBD1. V gave up 3 bases and J gave up 2 bases; unmatched junction bases: 3. Per the germline V gene, CDR1 is LGHNA and CDR2 is YNFKEQ. The CDR3 contains 15 residues.

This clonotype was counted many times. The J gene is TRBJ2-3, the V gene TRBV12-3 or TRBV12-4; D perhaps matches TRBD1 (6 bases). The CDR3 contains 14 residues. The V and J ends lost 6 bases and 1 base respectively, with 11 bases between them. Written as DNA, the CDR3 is TGTGCCAGCAGCCTCAGGGGTGGCACAGATACGCAGTATTTT. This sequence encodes CASSLRGGTDTQYF.

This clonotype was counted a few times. The chain's CDR3 is CASSYLTGAPYGYTF. The CDR3 DNA reads as TGTGCCAGCAGTTACTTAACAGGGGCCCCCTATGGCTACACCTTC. The V gene is TRBV6-5, the J gene TRBJ1-2, with 7 nucleotides matching TRBD1. The CDR3 spans 15 residues. Unmatched junction bases numbered 6, after V lost 1 base and J lost 4 bases. Germline-derived CDR1 and CDR2 are MNHEY and SVGAGI.

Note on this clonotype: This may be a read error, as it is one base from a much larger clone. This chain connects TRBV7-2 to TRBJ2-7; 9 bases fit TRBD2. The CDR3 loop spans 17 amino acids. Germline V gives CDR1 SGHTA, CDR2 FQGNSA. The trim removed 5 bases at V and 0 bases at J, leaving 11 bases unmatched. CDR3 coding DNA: TGTGCCAGCAGCGCGGGGGGGGCTGCCCCGAGCTCCTACGAGCAGTACTTC. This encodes CASSAGGAAPSSYEQYF.

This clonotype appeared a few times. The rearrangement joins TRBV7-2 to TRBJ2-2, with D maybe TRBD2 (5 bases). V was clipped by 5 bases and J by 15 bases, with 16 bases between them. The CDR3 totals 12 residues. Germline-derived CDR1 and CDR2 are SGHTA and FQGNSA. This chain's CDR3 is CASSPYGKSVFF. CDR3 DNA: TGTGCCAGCAGCCCCTACGGGAAGTCGGTGTTTTTT.

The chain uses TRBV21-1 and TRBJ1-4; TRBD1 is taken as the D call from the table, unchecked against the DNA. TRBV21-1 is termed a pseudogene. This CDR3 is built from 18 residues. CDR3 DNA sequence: TGTGCCAGCAGCGCCCAAGGGGATATCACAGCAACTAATGAAAAACTGTTTTTT. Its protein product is CASSAQGDITATNEKLFF.

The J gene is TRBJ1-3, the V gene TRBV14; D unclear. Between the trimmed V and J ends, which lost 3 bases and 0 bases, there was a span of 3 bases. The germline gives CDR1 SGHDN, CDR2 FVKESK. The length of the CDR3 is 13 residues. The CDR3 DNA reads TGTGCCAGCAGCCAGTTCTCTGGAAACACCATATATTTT. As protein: CASSQFSGNTIYF.

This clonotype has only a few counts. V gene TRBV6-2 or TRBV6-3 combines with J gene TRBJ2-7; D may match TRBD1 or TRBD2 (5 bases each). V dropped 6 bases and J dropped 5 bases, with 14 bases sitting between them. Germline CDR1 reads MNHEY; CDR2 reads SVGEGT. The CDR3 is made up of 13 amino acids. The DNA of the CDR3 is TGTGCCAGCAGCTACGGGACGTTCAACGAGCAGTACGTC. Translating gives CASSYGTFNEQYV.

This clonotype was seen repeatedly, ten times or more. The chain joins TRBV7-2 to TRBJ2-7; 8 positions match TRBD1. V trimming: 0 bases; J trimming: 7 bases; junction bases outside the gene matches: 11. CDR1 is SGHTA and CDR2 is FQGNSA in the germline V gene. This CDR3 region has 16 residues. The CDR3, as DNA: TGTGCCAGCAGCTTAGCTAGGGGGACAGGCGAGGGGGAGCAGTACGTC. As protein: CASSLARGTGEGEQYV.

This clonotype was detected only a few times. The CDR3 region has the DNA TGCAGCGTTGAAGATCACGGGACGGCGTACTTC. Encoded protein: CSVEDHGTAYF. This sequence joins TRBV29-1 and TRBJ2-7; D assignment may be TRBD1 or TRBD2 (5 bases each). The germline V gene has CDR1 SQVTM and CDR2 ANQGSEA. The V and J ends lost 0 bases and 12 bases respectively, with 12 bases between them. This CDR3 has 11 residues.

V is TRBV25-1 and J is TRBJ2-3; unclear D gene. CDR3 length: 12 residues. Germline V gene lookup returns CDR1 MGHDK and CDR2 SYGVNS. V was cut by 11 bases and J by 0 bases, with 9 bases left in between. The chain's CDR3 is CAAATSTDTQYF. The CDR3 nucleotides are TGTGCCGCGGCCACCAGCACAGATACGCAGTATTTT.

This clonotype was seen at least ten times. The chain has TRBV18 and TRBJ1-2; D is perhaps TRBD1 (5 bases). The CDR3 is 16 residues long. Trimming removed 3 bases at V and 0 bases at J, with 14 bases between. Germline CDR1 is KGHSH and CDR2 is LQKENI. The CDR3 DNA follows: TGTGCCAGCTCACCCCCTGGGACGGCAGCTAACTATGGCTACACCTTC. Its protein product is CASSPPGTAANYGYTF.

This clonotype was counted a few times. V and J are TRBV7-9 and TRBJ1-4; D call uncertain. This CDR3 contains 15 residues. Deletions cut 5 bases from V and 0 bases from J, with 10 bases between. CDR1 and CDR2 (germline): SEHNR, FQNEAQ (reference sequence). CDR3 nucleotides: TGTGCCAGCAGCGGCATCAGAGCAACTAATGAAAAACTGTTTTTT. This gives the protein CASSGIRATNEKLFF.

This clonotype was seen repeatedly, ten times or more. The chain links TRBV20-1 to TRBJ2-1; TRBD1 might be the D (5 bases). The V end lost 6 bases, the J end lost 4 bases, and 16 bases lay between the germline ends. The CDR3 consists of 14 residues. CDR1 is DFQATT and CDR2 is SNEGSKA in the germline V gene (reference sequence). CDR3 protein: CSAPDWRQYNEQFF. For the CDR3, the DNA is TGCAGTGCCCCCGACTGGAGACAGTACAATGAGCAGTTCTTC.

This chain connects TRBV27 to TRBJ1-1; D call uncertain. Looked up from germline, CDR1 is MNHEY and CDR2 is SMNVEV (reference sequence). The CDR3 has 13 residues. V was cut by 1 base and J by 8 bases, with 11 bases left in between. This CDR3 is CASSLYPGSEAFF. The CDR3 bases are TGTGCCAGCAGTTTATATCCCGGTTCGGAAGCTTTCTTT.